Below, one T cell receptor (beta chain) is given with its context. Its antigen is unknown. The sample belongs to a study of T-cell memory formation after mild COVID-19. Study-level background: Clustering of TCRs was largely donor specific.

The germline V gene encodes CDR1 SNHLY and CDR2 FYNNEI. The CDR3 has 17 residues. Trimming at V came to 6 bases and at J to 5 bases, leaving 14 bases not matched to a gene. TCR alpha and TCR beta cDNA libraries carrying sample barcodes and UMIs were produced by 5'RACE using constant-segment primers. TCRdb re-analysed the 5' RACE reads in MiXCR, keeping a single row per CDR3 protein. The sample includes 170,000 or so distinct CDR3 sequences, less than 40% of them seen just once. Overall study results and limits: Clonal second-wave expansions that peaked on day 37 had unconfirmed SARS-CoV-2 specificity. Pre-infection memory harbored some responding clones, suggesting cross-reactive memory joined.

This chain connects TRBV2 to TRBJ2-3; 10 nucleotides line up with TRBD2. This TCR derives from an adult woman who had mild COVID-19 (a few samples of this study predate the infection). Cell type and time point are not known. Source material: PBMCs or a T cell subset sorted from them (not recorded which). This CDR3 is CASRIGQAGGLGDTQYF. The CDR3 region has the DNA TGTGCCAGCAGAATAGGCCAAGCGGGAGGGCTTGGAGATACGCAGTATTTT.